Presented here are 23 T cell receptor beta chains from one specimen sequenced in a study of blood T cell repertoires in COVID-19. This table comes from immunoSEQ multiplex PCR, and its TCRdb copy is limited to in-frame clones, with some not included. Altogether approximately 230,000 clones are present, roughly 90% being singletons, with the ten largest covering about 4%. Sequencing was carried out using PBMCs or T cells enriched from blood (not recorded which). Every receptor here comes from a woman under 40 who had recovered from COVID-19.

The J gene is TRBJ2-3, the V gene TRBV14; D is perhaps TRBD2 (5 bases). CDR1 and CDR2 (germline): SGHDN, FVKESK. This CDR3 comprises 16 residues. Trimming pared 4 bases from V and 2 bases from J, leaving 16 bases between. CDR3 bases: TGTGCCAGCAGCCTCCGGACTCGAATACCCACAGATACGCAGTATTTT. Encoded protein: CASSLRTRIPTDTQYF.

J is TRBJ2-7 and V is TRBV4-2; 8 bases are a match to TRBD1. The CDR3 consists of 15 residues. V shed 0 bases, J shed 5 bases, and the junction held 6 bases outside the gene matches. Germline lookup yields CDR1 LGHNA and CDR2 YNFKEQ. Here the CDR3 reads CASSQDQGAVDEQYF. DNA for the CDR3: TGTGCCAGCAGCCAAGATCAGGGGGCCGTTGACGAGCAGTACTTC.

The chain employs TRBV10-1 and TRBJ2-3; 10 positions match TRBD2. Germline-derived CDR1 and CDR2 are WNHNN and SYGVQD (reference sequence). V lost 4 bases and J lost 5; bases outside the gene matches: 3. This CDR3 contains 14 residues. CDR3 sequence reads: CASSGRTSGDTQYF. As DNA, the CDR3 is TGCGCCAGCAGTGGACGGACTAGCGGAGATACGCAGTATTTT.

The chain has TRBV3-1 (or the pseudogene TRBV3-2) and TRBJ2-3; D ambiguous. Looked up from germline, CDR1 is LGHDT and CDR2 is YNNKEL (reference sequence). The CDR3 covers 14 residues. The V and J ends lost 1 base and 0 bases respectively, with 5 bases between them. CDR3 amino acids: CASSQVESTDTQYF. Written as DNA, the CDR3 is TGTGCCAGCAGCCAAGTAGAAAGCACAGATACGCAGTATTTT.

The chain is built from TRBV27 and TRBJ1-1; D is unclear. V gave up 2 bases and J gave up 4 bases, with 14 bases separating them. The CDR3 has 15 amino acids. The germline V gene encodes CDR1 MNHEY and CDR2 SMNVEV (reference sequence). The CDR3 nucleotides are TGTGCCAGCAGTTTAACGGTCTCGTCAAGCACTGAAGCTTTCTTT. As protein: CASSLTVSSSTEAFF.

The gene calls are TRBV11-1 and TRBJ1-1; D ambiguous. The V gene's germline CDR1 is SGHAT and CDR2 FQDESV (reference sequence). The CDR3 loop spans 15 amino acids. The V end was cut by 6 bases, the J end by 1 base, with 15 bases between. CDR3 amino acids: CASRSLGSWNTEAFF. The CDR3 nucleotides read TGTGCCAGCAGGTCGCTAGGGAGTTGGAACACTGAAGCTTTCTTT.

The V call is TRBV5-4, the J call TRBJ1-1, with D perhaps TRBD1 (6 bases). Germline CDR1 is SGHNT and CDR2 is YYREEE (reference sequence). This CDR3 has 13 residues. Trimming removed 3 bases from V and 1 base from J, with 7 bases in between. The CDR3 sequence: CASSSGQNTEAFF. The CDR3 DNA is TGTGCCAGCAGCTCGGGACAGAACACTGAAGCTTTCTTT.

CDR3 loop: CATSEGGQGKEDGYTF. CDR3 in DNA: TGTGCCACCAGTGAGGGGGGACAGGGTAAAGAGGATGGCTACACCTTC. The rearrangement joins TRBV24-1 to TRBJ1-2, with TRBD1 matching over 9 bases. V was clipped by 4 bases and J by 6 bases; unmatched bases: 11. In germline, CDR1 is KGHDR, CDR2 SFDVKD. The CDR3 loop spans 16 amino acids.

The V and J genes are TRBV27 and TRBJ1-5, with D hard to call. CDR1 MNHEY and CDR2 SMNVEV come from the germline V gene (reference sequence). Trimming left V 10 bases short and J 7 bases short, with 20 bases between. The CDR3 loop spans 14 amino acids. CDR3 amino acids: CATLPRGRRQPQHF. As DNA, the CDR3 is TGTGCCACCCTGCCCCGGGGTAGAAGACAGCCCCAGCATTTT.

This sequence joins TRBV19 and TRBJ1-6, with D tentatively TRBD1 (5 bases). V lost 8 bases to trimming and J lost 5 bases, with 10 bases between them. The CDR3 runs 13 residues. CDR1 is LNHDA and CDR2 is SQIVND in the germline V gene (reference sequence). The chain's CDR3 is CASGRQNNSPLHF. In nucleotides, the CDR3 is TGTGCCAGTGGACGACAGAATAATTCACCCCTCCACTTT.

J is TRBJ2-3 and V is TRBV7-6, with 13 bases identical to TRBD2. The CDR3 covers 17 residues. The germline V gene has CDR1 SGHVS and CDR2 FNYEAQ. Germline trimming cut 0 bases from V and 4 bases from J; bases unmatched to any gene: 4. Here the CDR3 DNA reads TGTGCCAGCAGCTTAGCCAGGACTAGCGGGAGCCCAGATACGCAGTATTTT. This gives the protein CASSLARTSGSPDTQYF. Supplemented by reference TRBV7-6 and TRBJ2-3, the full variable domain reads GAGVSQSPRYKVTKRGQDVALRCDPISGHVSLYWYRQALGQGPEFLTYFNYEAQQDKSGLPNDRFSAERPEGSISTLTIQRTEQRDSAMYRCASSLARTSGSPDTQYFGPGTRLTVL.

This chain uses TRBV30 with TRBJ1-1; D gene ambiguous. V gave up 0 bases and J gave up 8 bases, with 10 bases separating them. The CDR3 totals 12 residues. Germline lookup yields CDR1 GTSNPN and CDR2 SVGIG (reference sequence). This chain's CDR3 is CAWSVIFQEAFF. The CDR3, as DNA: TGTGCCTGGAGTGTAATTTTTCAGGAAGCTTTCTTT.

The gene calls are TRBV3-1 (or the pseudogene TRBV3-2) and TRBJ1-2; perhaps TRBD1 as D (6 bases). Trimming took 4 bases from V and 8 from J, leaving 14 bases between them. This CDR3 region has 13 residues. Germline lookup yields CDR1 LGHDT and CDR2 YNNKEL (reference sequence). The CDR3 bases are TGTGCCAGCAGCCCAGCCGGGACACAGGGCTACACCTTC. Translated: CASSPAGTQGYTF.

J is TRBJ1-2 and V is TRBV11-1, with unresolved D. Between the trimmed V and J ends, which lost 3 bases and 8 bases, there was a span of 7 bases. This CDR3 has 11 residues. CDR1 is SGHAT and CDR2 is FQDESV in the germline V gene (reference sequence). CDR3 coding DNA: TGTGCCAGCAGCTTTCGTGGCGGCTACACCTTC. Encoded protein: CASSFRGGYTF.

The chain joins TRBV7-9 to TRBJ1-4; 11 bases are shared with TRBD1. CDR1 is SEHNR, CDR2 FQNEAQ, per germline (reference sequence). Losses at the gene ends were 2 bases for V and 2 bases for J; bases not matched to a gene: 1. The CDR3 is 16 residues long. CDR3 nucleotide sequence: TGTGCCAGCAGCTTACGGGACAGGGGGACTAATGAAAAACTGTTTTTT. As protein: CASSLRDRGTNEKLFF.

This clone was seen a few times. CDR3 nucleotides: TGTGCCTGGAGTCGCACGGGACGAGGGGGCTCTGGGGCCAACGTCCTGACTTTC. It encodes CAWSRTGRGGSGANVLTF. This chain uses TRBV30 with TRBJ2-6, with D perhaps matching TRBD1 (6 bases). V lost 2 bases and J lost 0, with 17 bases in between. Germline values: CDR1 GTSNPN, CDR2 SVGIG (reference sequence). This CDR3 contains 18 residues.

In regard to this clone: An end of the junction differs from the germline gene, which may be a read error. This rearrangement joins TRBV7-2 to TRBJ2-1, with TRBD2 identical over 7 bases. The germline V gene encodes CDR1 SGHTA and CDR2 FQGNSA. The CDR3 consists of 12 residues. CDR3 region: CASRLQRDSPLF. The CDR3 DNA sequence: TGTGCCAGCAGATTACAGCGGGACTCCCCGCTCTTC.

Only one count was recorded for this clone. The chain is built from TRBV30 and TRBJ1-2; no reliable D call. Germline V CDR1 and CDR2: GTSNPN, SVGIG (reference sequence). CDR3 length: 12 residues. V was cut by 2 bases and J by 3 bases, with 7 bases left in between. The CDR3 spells CAWSPSHYGYTF. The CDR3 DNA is TGTGCCTGGAGTCCCTCCCACTATGGCTACACCTTC.

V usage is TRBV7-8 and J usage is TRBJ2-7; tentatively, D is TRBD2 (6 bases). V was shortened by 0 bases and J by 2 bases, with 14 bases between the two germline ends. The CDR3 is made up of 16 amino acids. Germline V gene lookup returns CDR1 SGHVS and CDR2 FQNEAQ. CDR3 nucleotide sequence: TGTGCCAGCAGCTTAGCAGTAGGAGGGAGAACCTACGAGCAGTACTTC. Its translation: CASSLAVGGRTYEQYF.

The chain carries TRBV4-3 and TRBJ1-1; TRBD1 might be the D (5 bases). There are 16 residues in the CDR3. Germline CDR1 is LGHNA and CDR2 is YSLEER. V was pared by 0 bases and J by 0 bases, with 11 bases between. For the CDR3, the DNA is TGCGCCAGCAGCCAAGATAGACAGCCGATGAACACTGAAGCTTTCTTT. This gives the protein CASSQDRQPMNTEAFF.

The CDR3 nucleotides read TGTGCCAGCAGCCCTGGGCTGACTAGCGGAGGCTCCGAGCAGTACTTC. Translation gives CASSPGLTSGGSEQYF. This sequence joins TRBV5-4 and TRBJ2-7, with TRBD2 matching 9 bases. The CDR3 is made up of 16 amino acids. The germline gives CDR1 SGHNT, CDR2 YYREEE (reference sequence). Trimming removed 4 bases from V and 6 bases from J; junction bases left unmatched: 14.

The CDR3 region has the DNA TGTGCCAGCAGCTTTACAGGGTCTGGAAACACCATATATTTT. Protein: CASSFTGSGNTIYF. V usage is TRBV5-6 and J usage is TRBJ1-3; D may be TRBD1 (6 bases). The germline CDR1 and CDR2 sequences are SGHDT and YYEEEE. CDR3 length: 14 amino acids. The V end was cut by 2 bases, the J end by 1 base, with 7 bases between.

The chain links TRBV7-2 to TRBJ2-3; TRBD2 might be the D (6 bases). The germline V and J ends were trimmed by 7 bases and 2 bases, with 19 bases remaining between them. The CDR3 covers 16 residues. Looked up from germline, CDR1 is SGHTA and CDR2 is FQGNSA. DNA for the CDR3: TGTGCCAGCACCCCCTCTCCGGGACTTCTCACAGATACGCAGTATTTT. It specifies CASTPSPGLLTDTQYF.